These 25 T cell receptor beta chains share one sample of origin, sequenced in a study of T cell responses to AZD1222 COVID-19 vaccine. Profiled with immunoSEQ multiplex PCR; TCRdb holds only in-frame clones, not every one. The sample has roughly 130,000 clones, 80% to 90% seen once. The sample was peripheral blood, taken on day 0 of AZD1222 vaccination. The receptors stem from an adult in good health.

V usage is TRBV18 and J usage is TRBJ2-7; the D is unclear. V lost 0 bases and J lost 3, with 6 bases in between. From germline, CDR1 is KGHSH and CDR2 LQKENI. The CDR3 sequence is 13 residues long. CDR3 nucleotide sequence: TGTGCCAGCTCACCACCGTCAGTCTACGAGCAGTACTTC. Protein product: CASSPPSVYEQYF.

The chain uses TRBV7-9 and TRBJ2-2; TRBD2 agrees at 12 bases. The CDR3 is made up of 19 amino acids. V lost 4 bases, J lost 4 bases, and 13 bases stayed unmatched. Germline-derived CDR1 and CDR2 are SEHNR and FQNEAQ (reference sequence). The chain's CDR3 is CASSSLSSGRVLGTGELFF. For the CDR3, the DNA is TGTGCCAGCAGCTCCCTATCTAGCGGGAGGGTCCTCGGCACCGGGGAGCTGTTTTTT. The complete variable domain, with remaining parts taken from reference TRBV7-9 and TRBJ2-2, reads DTGVSQNPRHKITKRGQNVTFRCDPISEHNRLYWYRQTLGQGPEFLTYFQNEAQLEKSRLLSDRFSAERPKGSFSTLEIQRTEQGDSAMYLCASSSLSSGRVLGTGELFFGEGSRLTVL.

The V call is TRBV6-5, the J call TRBJ2-7, with 8 bases identical to TRBD2. Germline trimming cut 6 bases from V and 5 bases from J; bases unmatched to any gene: 12. Germline CDR1 is MNHEY and CDR2 is SVGAGI. The CDR3 spans 15 residues. CDR3 sequence reads: CASRLEGSGINEQYF. CDR3 nucleotides: TGTGCCAGCAGATTGGAAGGTAGCGGGATCAACGAGCAGTACTTC.

The chain recombines TRBV10-1 with TRBJ1-4; no firm D call. This CDR3 contains 12 residues. Germline CDR1 WNHNN, CDR2 SYGVQD (reference sequence). The ends were cut back, 2 bases at V and 6 bases at J, with 4 bases in the middle. The CDR3 sequence: CASSEDDEKLFF. The CDR3 coding sequence is TGCGCCAGCAGTGAGGACGATGAAAAACTGTTTTTT.

CDR3 sequence (DNA): TGTGCCAGTAGTATTGGACTAACCCGTGGACAGGATGAAAAACTGTTTTTT. This encodes CASSIGLTRGQDEKLFF. The gene calls are TRBV19 and TRBJ1-4, with 7 bases matching TRBD1. CDR1 and CDR2 from the germline V gene are LNHDA and SQIVND (reference sequence). Germline trimming cut 3 bases from V and 6 bases from J; bases unmatched to any gene: 13. The CDR3 is made up of 17 amino acids.

As to this clone: Additional DNA sequences in this sample encode the identical CDR3. V is TRBV11-2 and J is TRBJ1-5; D is perhaps TRBD1 (6 bases). Deletions cut 1 base from V and 3 bases from J, with 10 bases between. CDR3 length equals 15 residues. Germline V gives CDR1 SGHAT, CDR2 FQNNGV. The CDR3 sequence: CASSLGQGPNQPQHF. Here the CDR3 DNA reads TGTGCCAGCAGCTTAGGTCAGGGGCCCAATCAGCCCCAGCATTTT.

This rearrangement joins TRBV7-9 to TRBJ2-5; unclear D gene. The CDR3 consists of 11 residues. CDR1 is SEHNR, CDR2 FQNEAQ, per germline (reference sequence). Trimming took off 5 bases at V and 2 bases at J, with 3 bases between the two ends. The DNA of the CDR3 is TGTGCCAGCAGCCCGCAAGAGACCCAGTACTTC. Protein product: CASSPQETQYF.

This chain uses TRBV9 with TRBJ2-3; either TRBD1 or TRBD2 may supply D (5 bases each). The CDR3 is 16 residues long. V was pared by 3 bases and J by 4 bases, with 18 bases between. Germline V gene lookup returns CDR1 SGDLS and CDR2 YYNGEE. CDR3 sequence: CASSAWGGLAADTQYF. The CDR3 DNA reads as TGTGCCAGCAGCGCGTGGGGCGGTCTAGCAGCAGATACGCAGTATTTT. Full variable domain (rest looked up from reference TRBV9 and TRBJ2-3): DSGVTQTPKHLITATGQRVTLRCSPRSGDLSVYWYQQSLDQGLQFLIQYYNGEERAKGNILERFSAQQFPDLHSELNLSSLELGDSALYFCASSAWGGLAADTQYFGPGTRLTVL.

This clone was picked up one time. The chain employs TRBV19 and TRBJ1-5; the D gene is possibly TRBD1 (6 bases). The CDR3 has 16 residues. Germline-derived CDR1 and CDR2 are LNHDA and SQIVND (reference sequence). Trimming removed 3 bases at V and 3 bases at J, with 15 bases between. The CDR3 coding sequence is TGTGCCAGTAGTATGGGGGGGCGCACTGTCAATCAGCCCCAGCATTTT. Translation gives CASSMGGRTVNQPQHF. The full variable domain, in which reference TRBV19 and TRBJ1-5 provide the parts outside the CDR3, is DGGITQSPKYLFRKEGQNVTLSCEQNLNHDAMYWYRQDPGQGLRLIYYSQIVNDFQKGDIAEGYSVSREKKESFPLTVTSAQKNPTAFYLCASSMGGRTVNQPQHFGDGTRLSIL.

Here the CDR3 DNA reads TGCGCCAGCAGCTTGTCAGGGGAACTCGGGGAGCTGTTTTTT. Translating gives CASSLSGELGELFF. V usage is TRBV5-1 and J usage is TRBJ2-2; D possibly corresponds to TRBD1 (6 bases). Germline CDR1 reads SGHRS; CDR2 reads YFSETQ. V dropped 1 base and J dropped 7 bases, with 11 bases sitting between them. The CDR3 spans 14 residues.

The chain uses TRBV10-1 and TRBJ2-1; TRBD2 agrees at 11 bases. The CDR3 totals 20 residues. The V gene end was trimmed by 0 bases and the J gene end by 2 bases; junction bases not matched to a gene: 12. The V gene's germline CDR1 is WNHNN and CDR2 SYGVQD (reference sequence). DNA of the CDR3: TGCGCCAGCAGTGAGTCGTTTTGGGGACTAGCGGCCCCTACCTACAATGAGCAGTTCTTC. Protein: CASSESFWGLAAPTYNEQFF.

V gene TRBV5-5 combines with J gene TRBJ2-7; TRBD2 matches 13 bases. CDR3 length: 15 residues. V shed 4 bases and J 3 bases; nucleotides not matched to a gene: 4. The germline CDR1 and CDR2 sequences are SGHKS and YYEKEE (reference sequence). CDR3 DNA sequence: TGTGCCAGCAGCGCCGGACTAGCGGGAGACTACGAGCAGTACTTC. Its protein is CASSAGLAGDYEQYF.

This clone appeared a few times. The chain employs TRBV9 and TRBJ2-5; TRBD1 matches 7 bases. Germline V gene lookup returns CDR1 SGDLS and CDR2 YYNGEE. The CDR3 is made up of 15 amino acids. V dropped 4 bases and J dropped 7; count of bases not matched to a gene: 13. The CDR3 DNA is TGTGCCAGCAGCCCAGGGGGATCGGACGATATGACCCAGTACTTC. Protein product: CASSPGGSDDMTQYF.

This rearrangement joins TRBV6-2 or TRBV6-3 to TRBJ2-3; D possibly matches TRBD1 or TRBD2 (5 bases each). Trimming stripped 5 bases from V and 5 bases from J, with 8 bases between. Germline assignment: CDR1 MNHEY and CDR2 SVGEGT. The CDR3 spans 12 residues. For the CDR3, the DNA is TGTGCCAGCAGTACTAGGGGAGATACGCAGTATTTT. This encodes CASSTRGDTQYF.

The gene calls are TRBV12-5 and TRBJ1-4; D not resolved. The CDR3 has 16 amino acids. Germline values: CDR1 LGHNT, CDR2 FRNRAP. Trimming removed 0 bases at V and 0 bases at J, with 8 bases between. CDR3 protein: CASGLVLAATNEKLFF. In DNA form, the CDR3 reads TGTGCTAGTGGTTTGGTACTGGCAGCAACTAATGAAAAACTGTTTTTT.

This chain links TRBV29-1 with TRBJ2-1, with 10 nucleotides matching TRBD1. Germline V gene sequence: CDR1 SQVTM, CDR2 ANQGSEA. This CDR3 comprises 13 residues. The junction had 6 bases not matched to a gene; V was cut back by 5 bases and J by 8 bases. This CDR3 reads CSVLPGQGYEQFF. In DNA, the CDR3 is TGCAGCGTTCTTCCGGGACAGGGGTATGAGCAGTTCTTC.

CDR3 sequence (DNA): TGCGCCAGCAGCTTGGGACAGACCGCAACTAATGAAAAACTGTTTTTT. It yields the protein CASSLGQTATNEKLFF. This chain links TRBV5-1 with TRBJ1-4; D possibly corresponds to TRBD1 (5 bases). In germline, CDR1 is SGHRS, CDR2 YFSETQ. The ends were cut back, 0 bases at V and 0 bases at J, with 9 bases in the middle. CDR3 length: 16 amino acids.

The V call is TRBV7-8, the J call TRBJ1-2, with D possibly matching TRBD1 (5 bases). This CDR3 has 13 amino acids. V gave up 2 bases and J gave up 6 bases, with 10 bases separating them. Per the germline V gene, CDR1 is SGHVS and CDR2 is FQNEAQ. CDR3 in amino acids: CASSLRGFDGYTF. CDR3 bases: TGTGCCAGCAGCTTAAGGGGTTTCGATGGCTACACCTTC.

The chain employs TRBV9 and TRBJ2-5, with D uncertain. V shed 4 bases and J shed 0 bases, with 13 bases lying between them. The CDR3 is 15 residues long. Germline CDR1 SGDLS, CDR2 YYNGEE. CDR3 nucleotides: TGTGCCAGCAGCACCCCCGTGGGATACCAAGAGACCCAGTACTTC. This gives the protein CASSTPVGYQETQYF.

The V gene is TRBV3-1 (or the pseudogene TRBV3-2), the J gene TRBJ1-5; TRBD1 matches at 7 bases. The CDR3 has 14 amino acids. CDR1 and CDR2 from the germline V gene are LGHDT and YNNKEL (reference sequence). V lost 2 bases and J lost 7; bases outside the gene matches: 5. This chain's CDR3 is CASSQRGGRQPQHF. CDR3 bases: TGTGCCAGCAGCCAACGAGGGGGCCGGCAGCCCCAGCATTTT.

The chain recombines TRBV2 with TRBJ1-2, with 8 bases lining up with TRBD1. V dropped 6 bases and J dropped 8; count of bases not matched to a gene: 5. This CDR3 is built from 12 residues. Germline V gene data show CDR1 as SNHLY and CDR2 as FYNNEI. CDR3 amino acids: CASSTTGVGYTF. The CDR3 DNA sequence: TGTGCCAGCAGCACGACAGGGGTAGGCTACACCTTC.

The rearrangement uses TRBV12-3 or TRBV12-4 and TRBJ1-4, with 9 bases that match TRBD1. The CDR3 spans 13 residues. Unmatched junction bases numbered 2, after V lost 6 bases and J lost 6 bases. Here the CDR3 DNA reads TGTGCCAGCAGCGGGACAGGGCATGAAAAACTGTTTTTT. This sequence encodes CASSGTGHEKLFF.

The chain links TRBV11-1 to TRBJ1-4; 9 bases align to TRBD1. The CDR3 covers 14 residues. Germline CDR1 reads SGHAT; CDR2 reads FQDESV (reference sequence). V lost 5 bases and J lost 8; bases outside the gene matches: 6. The CDR3 sequence is CASSPGQGREKLFF. The CDR3, as DNA: TGTGCCAGCAGCCCGGGACAGGGCAGAGAAAAACTGTTTTTT.

This clone came up once. As DNA, the CDR3 is TGTGCCAGTAGTATAGGCTCACAAGCCCCCTACGAGCAGTACTTC. It specifies CASSIGSQAPYEQYF. The chain carries TRBV19 and TRBJ2-7, with D uncertain. The CDR3 loop spans 15 amino acids. V shed 1 base and J shed 2 bases, with 12 bases lying between them. Looked up from germline, CDR1 is LNHDA and CDR2 is SQIVND (reference sequence).

CDR3 DNA sequence: TGTGCCAGCAGCTTGGGGACAGCAGGCTACAATGAGCAGTTCTTC. It encodes CASSLGTAGYNEQFF. The rearrangement uses TRBV13 and TRBJ2-1; 7 nucleotides agree with TRBD1. This CDR3 is built from 15 residues. Germline values: CDR1 PRHDT, CDR2 FYEKMQ (reference sequence). V lost 3 bases, J lost 3 bases, and 5 bases stayed unmatched.